This T cell receptor beta chain was sequenced for a study of a mutant IDH1 vaccine in newly diagnosed glioma. Only in-frame clones appear in the TCRdb table, and some are missing; sequencing was by immunoSEQ multiplex PCR. Among 35,000 to 45,000 clones, 75% to 85% were seen once, and the ten largest hold around 10%. A note on this clone: What it binds is unknown.

The germline V gene has CDR1 ENHRY and CDR2 SYGVKD. CDR3 length: 12 residues. V dropped 8 bases and J dropped 5; count of bases not matched to a gene: 2. Time point described: week 5, during vaccination. Every vaccination contained 300 ug of the mutant IDH1 20-mer peptide and was paired with topical imiquimod. Donors harbored newly found WHO grade 3 or 4 IDH1-mutant, ATRX-lost astrocytomas. The chain combines TRBV10-3 with TRBJ1-4, with 7 bases identical to TRBD1. The clonotype originates from a man aged 50 to 59 with glioma. The sequences come from PBMCs, collected from a glioma patient whose treatment included an IDH1 peptide vaccine. DNA of the CDR3: TGTGCCATCGGGACAGCCAATGAAAAACTGTTTTTT. This gives the protein CAIGTANEKLFF.